This TCR beta chain derives from a study of cytomegalovirus exposure and HLA in healthy donors. Study conclusions and caveats: On later analysis, the bulk of CMV-associated TCR beta chains appeared to be HLA-restricted. Common viral pathogens seemed to be connected with several of the most significant clusters, according to a later analysis. Cytomegalovirus-associated status was assigned to about 180 TCR beta chains.

Germline CDR1 and CDR2: SGDLS and YYNGEE. The CDR3 is 15 amino acids. Trimming pared 2 bases from V and 5 bases from J, leaving 16 bases between. This clone was observed a single time. Its specificity is not known. The PCR employed 60 Vbeta primers together with 13 Jbeta primers. Data came from immunoSEQ multiplex PCR; TCRdb stores just in-frame clones and leaves some out. The sample shows over 65,000 clones, roughly four fifths of them seen only once. Sequenced material: PBMCs. This sequence was found in a woman aged 25 to 39 in good health and CMV-seropositive. The genes are TRBV9 and TRBJ1-2; D is perhaps TRBD1 (5 bases). The CDR3 region is CASSVSRGGNYGYTF. In nucleotides, the CDR3 is TGTGCCAGCAGCGTCAGTAGGGGTGGGAATTATGGCTACACCTTC. The full variable domain, its missing parts supplied by reference TRBV9 and TRBJ1-2, is DSGVTQTPKHLITATGQRVTLRCSPRSGDLSVYWYQQSLDQGLQFLIQYYNGEERAKGNILERFSAQQFPDLHSELNLSSLELGDSALYFCASSVSRGGNYGYTFGSGTRLTVV.